A selection of T cell receptor beta chains follows, all from one sample in a study of shared clonotypes between healthy human individuals. Assay: immunoSEQ multiplex PCR; the TCRdb copy retains only in-frame clones and omits some. The data show more than 1 million clones, 78% seen once. The sequenced sample was memory CD4+ T cells from PBMCs. These receptor sequences come from a young man in good health. Some clones in this sample may be carry-over from other donors' samples. CDR3s include the opening cysteine and the closing phenylalanine or tryptophan. A D gene is named only where the DNA matches it firmly. Clone sizes are given selectively: once, few, many, or a class where the clone is expanded.

v_gene: TRBV7-2; j_gene: TRBJ1-4; abundance: -; d_gene: TRBD1; CDR3nt: TGTGCCAGCAGCCGCCCCGGGACAGTTAATGAAAAACTGTTTTTT; CDR3aa: CASSRPGTVNEKLFF
v_gene: TRBV7-2; j_gene: TRBJ2-7; abundance: -; d_gene: -; CDR3nt: TGTGCCAGCAGCTTATTCGCGGCAGCGCAAAGCTCCTACGAGCAGTACTTC; CDR3aa: CASSLFAAAQSSYEQYF
v_gene: TRBV27; j_gene: TRBJ1-1; abundance: -; d_gene: -; CDR3nt: TGTGCCAGCAGCCGGACAGTAAGCACTGAAGCTTTCTTT; CDR3aa: CASSRTVSTEAFF
v_gene: TRBV7-2; j_gene: TRBJ1-2; abundance: -; d_gene: -; CDR3nt: TGTGCCAGCAGCTTTTTAGGGGCCCACCTCACCTATGGCTACACCTTC; CDR3aa: CASSFLGAHLTYGYTF
v_gene: TRBV5-8; j_gene: TRBJ2-6; abundance: -; d_gene: -; CDR3nt: TGTGCCAGCAGCTTGGGCAGGCCGTCCATCGTCCTGACTTTC; CDR3aa: CASSLGRPSIVLTF
v_gene: TRBV2; j_gene: TRBJ1-1; abundance: -; d_gene: TRBD1; CDR3nt: TGTGCCAGCAGTGTCGAAGGGGGCAACACTGAAGCTTTCTTT; CDR3aa: CASSVEGGNTEAFF
v_gene: TRBV28; j_gene: TRBJ2-6; abundance: few; d_gene: -; CDR3nt: TGTGCCAGCAGTTTCCCGAACTCTGGGGCCAACGTCCTGACTTTC; CDR3aa: CASSFPNSGANVLTF
v_gene: TRBV6-5; j_gene: TRBJ2-7; abundance: -; d_gene: -; CDR3nt: TGTGCCAGCAGCCGCCAGACAGACTACGAGCAGTACTTC; CDR3aa: CASSRQTDYEQYF
v_gene: TRBV7-9; j_gene: TRBJ2-3; abundance: -; d_gene: -; CDR3nt: TGTGCCAGCAGCTTAGACAGGGAGACAGATACGCAGTATTTT; CDR3aa: CASSLDRETDTQYF
v_gene: TRBV7-9; j_gene: TRBJ1-1; abundance: once; d_gene: TRBD1; CDR3nt: TGTGCCAGCAGCAACAGGGGGGTCACTGAAGCTTTCTTT; CDR3aa: CASSNRGVTEAFF
v_gene: TRBV7-3; j_gene: TRBJ1-1; abundance: -; d_gene: -; CDR3nt: TGTGCCAGCAGCTTAACCGGCCCGACTGAAGCTTTCTTT; CDR3aa: CASSLTGPTEAFF
v_gene: TRBV4-1; j_gene: TRBJ2-1; abundance: -; d_gene: -; CDR3nt: TGCGCCAGCAGCCAGGCCTTTAGTCCGCAGTTCTTC; CDR3aa: CASSQAFSPQFF
v_gene: TRBV18; j_gene: TRBJ1-1; abundance: -; d_gene: TRBD1; CDR3nt: TGTGCCAGCTCCACCGGGACAGGGGCGCCCGGTGAAGCTTTCTTT; CDR3aa: CASSTGTGAPGEAFF
v_gene: TRBV6-5; j_gene: TRBJ2-3; abundance: -; d_gene: -; CDR3nt: TGTGCCAGCAGCCTCGGGGGGCCCCCTCTAGATACGCGGTATTTT; CDR3aa: CASSLGGPPLDTRYF
v_gene: TRBV21-1; j_gene: TRBJ2-7; abundance: -; d_gene: -; CDR3nt: TGTGCCAGCAGCACCCTCGGTGGCTCCTCCTACGAGCAGTACTTC; CDR3aa: CASSTLGGSSYEQYF
v_gene: TRBV5-4; j_gene: TRBJ2-5; abundance: -; d_gene: -; CDR3nt: TGTGCCAGCAGCAGGGGGGTCCAGCAGGACTCCCAAGAGACCCAGTACTTC; CDR3aa: CASSRGVQQDSQETQYF
v_gene: TRBV4-2; j_gene: TRBJ1-1; abundance: -; d_gene: -; CDR3nt: TGTGCCAGCAGCCAACCAACCACCGAAAGGACTGAAGCTTTCTTT; CDR3aa: CASSQPTTERTEAFF
v_gene: TRBV5-1; j_gene: TRBJ1-2; abundance: -; d_gene: -; CDR3nt: TGCGCCAGCAGCTTGGAGGGGGGTCACTATGGCTACACCTTC; CDR3aa: CASSLEGGHYGYTF
v_gene: TRBV28; j_gene: TRBJ1-3; abundance: -; d_gene: TRBD1; CDR3nt: TGTGCCAGCAGCTCCGCAGGGGGTTCTGGAAACACCATATATTTT; CDR3aa: CASSSAGGSGNTIYF
v_gene: TRBV11-1; j_gene: TRBJ2-1; abundance: once; d_gene: TRBD2; CDR3nt: TGTGCCAGCAGCTTTAGTTCAGCGGGAGGGCTGAATGAGCAGTTCTTC; CDR3aa: CASSFSSAGGLNEQFF
v_gene: TRBV2; j_gene: TRBJ2-3; abundance: -; d_gene: TRBD2; CDR3nt: TGTGCCAGCAGGGGACCTAGCGGTAGTCATACGCAGTATTTT; CDR3aa: CASRGPSGSHTQYF
v_gene: TRBV10-3; j_gene: TRBJ2-3; abundance: -; d_gene: TRBD2; CDR3nt: TGTGCCATCAGAGGACTAGCGGGAGAGGTAGATACGCAGTATTTT; CDR3aa: CAIRGLAGEVDTQYF
v_gene: TRBV4-1; j_gene: TRBJ1-5; abundance: -; d_gene: -; CDR3nt: TGCGCCAGCAGGCGCAGTGAGCCCCAGCATTTT; CDR3aa: CASRRSEPQHF
v_gene: TRBV19; j_gene: TRBJ1-1; abundance: -; d_gene: -; CDR3nt: TGTGCCAGTAGTGCCAGGGGATTTACTGAAGCTTTCTTT; CDR3aa: CASSARGFTEAFF
v_gene: TRBV6-6; j_gene: TRBJ1-6; abundance: -; d_gene: -; CDR3nt: TGTGCCAGCAGCATGGTACCATCTATTTCACCCCTCCACTTT; CDR3aa: CASSMVPSISPLHF
v_gene: TRBV7-3; j_gene: TRBJ2-1; abundance: many; d_gene: TRBD2; CDR3nt: TGTGCCAGCAGCTTAGGGCTAGCGGGGAACAATGAGCAGTTCTTC; CDR3aa: CASSLGLAGNNEQFF
v_gene: TRBV5-1; j_gene: TRBJ2-7; abundance: once; d_gene: TRBD1; CDR3nt: TGCGCCAGCAGCTTGGACCCGACAGGGTCCACCTACGAGCAGTACTTC; CDR3aa: CASSLDPTGSTYEQYF
v_gene: TRBV30; j_gene: TRBJ2-7; abundance: few; d_gene: -; CDR3nt: TGTGCCTGGAGTGTAACAGGGACAGAGCAGTACTTC; CDR3aa: CAWSVTGTEQYF
v_gene: TRBV7-2; j_gene: TRBJ2-1; abundance: -; d_gene: TRBD2; CDR3nt: TGTGCCAGCAGCTTAGGGTTCAGGCTAGCGGGAGTAGGCAATGAGCAGTTCTTC; CDR3aa: CASSLGFRLAGVGNEQFF
v_gene: TRBV7-9; j_gene: TRBJ2-1; abundance: -; d_gene: TRBD2; CDR3nt: TGTGCCAGCAGCTTAGTCCCCTTCGGCGGGAGGGGCCCTAATGAGCAGTTCTTC; CDR3aa: CASSLVPFGGRGPNEQFF
v_gene: TRBV7-2; j_gene: TRBJ2-2; abundance: -; d_gene: -; CDR3nt: TGTGCCAGCAGCTTAGCGCAGGGTTTAGCTGGGGAGCTGTTTTTT; CDR3aa: CASSLAQGLAGELFF
v_gene: TRBV19; j_gene: TRBJ2-5; abundance: once; d_gene: -; CDR3nt: TGTGCCAGTAGTATGGATATTGAGTATCAAGAGACCCAGTACTTC; CDR3aa: CASSMDIEYQETQYF
v_gene: TRBV18; j_gene: TRBJ2-7; abundance: -; d_gene: TRBD2; CDR3nt: TGTGCCAGCTCACTACTAGCGGTCTACGAGCAGTACTTC; CDR3aa: CASSLLAVYEQYF
v_gene: TRBV28; j_gene: TRBJ2-7; abundance: few; d_gene: -; CDR3nt: TGTGCCAGCACACAGACAGGCTACGAGCAGTACTTC; CDR3aa: CASTQTGYEQYF
v_gene: TRBV21-1; j_gene: TRBJ1-2; abundance: -; d_gene: -; CDR3nt: TGTGCCAGCAGACCCCCGGAAGGGGGCAGCTATGGCTACACCTTC; CDR3aa: CASRPPEGGSYGYTF
v_gene: TRBV7-2; j_gene: TRBJ2-1; abundance: -; d_gene: -; CDR3nt: TGTGCCAGCAGCTTAGCCCACATCTCTGAGCAGTTCTTC; CDR3aa: CASSLAHISEQFF
v_gene: TRBV11-3; j_gene: TRBJ2-2; abundance: -; d_gene: -; CDR3nt: TGTGCCAGCAGCTTAGATCTGCAGCCGAACACCGGGGAGCTGTTTTTT; CDR3aa: CASSLDLQPNTGELFF
v_gene: TRBV5-1; j_gene: TRBJ2-1; abundance: once; d_gene: TRBD2; CDR3nt: TGCGCCAGCAGCTTCCTAGCGGGAGAACGAAATGAGCAGTTCTTC; CDR3aa: CASSFLAGERNEQFF
v_gene: TRBV11-2; j_gene: TRBJ1-3; abundance: -; d_gene: -; CDR3nt: TGTGCCAGCAGCTTAGCTCCGGGCCCATCTGGAAACACCATATATTTT; CDR3aa: CASSLAPGPSGNTIYF
v_gene: TRBV6-1; j_gene: TRBJ2-3; abundance: -; d_gene: TRBD2; CDR3nt: TGTGCCAGCAGTGATCGGGGACTACTCCTCAATACGCAGTATTTT; CDR3aa: CASSDRGLLLNTQYF
v_gene: TRBV7-6; j_gene: TRBJ1-1; abundance: -; d_gene: -; CDR3nt: TGTGCCAGCAGCTTATTTGGGGAGCGCAACACTGAAGCTTTCTTT; CDR3aa: CASSLFGERNTEAFF
v_gene: TRBV1; j_gene: TRBJ2-3; abundance: -; d_gene: -; CDR3nt: TGCACCAGCAGCCGGACTAGCGGGAGCGCAGATACGCAGTATTTT; CDR3aa: CTSSRTSGSADTQYF
v_gene: TRBV28; j_gene: TRBJ2-7; abundance: -; d_gene: -; CDR3nt: TGTGCCAGCAGTTTATATTACGAGCAGTACTTC; CDR3aa: CASSLYYEQYF
v_gene: TRBV11-2; j_gene: TRBJ2-3; abundance: -; d_gene: -; CDR3nt: TGTGCCAGCAGCGTAAGGTCCTTCACAGATACGCAGTATTTT; CDR3aa: CASSVRSFTDTQYF
v_gene: TRBV5-4; j_gene: TRBJ1-1; abundance: few; d_gene: -; CDR3nt: TGTGCCAGCGGACCCAGTGGACACCCGGCCACTGAAGCTTTCTTT; CDR3aa: CASGPSGHPATEAFF
v_gene: TRBV28; j_gene: TRBJ2-7; abundance: -; d_gene: -; CDR3nt: TGTGCCAGCAGTTTGCGGCGCCACTACGAGCAGTACTTC; CDR3aa: CASSLRRHYEQYF
v_gene: TRBV5-1; j_gene: TRBJ1-5; abundance: -; d_gene: -; CDR3nt: TGCGCCAGCAGCTTGGAGGGCAGGGTTGATCAGCCCCAGCATTTT; CDR3aa: CASSLEGRVDQPQHF
v_gene: TRBV5-5; j_gene: TRBJ1-1; abundance: -; d_gene: -; CDR3nt: TGTGCCAGCAGCTTGAGGGCGGGTGAAGCTTTCTTT; CDR3aa: CASSLRAGEAFF
v_gene: TRBV2; j_gene: TRBJ1-1; abundance: once; d_gene: -; CDR3nt: TGTGCCAGCAGTAGCACAGGGACCACTGAAGCTTTCTTT; CDR3aa: CASSSTGTTEAFF
v_gene: TRBV5-1; j_gene: TRBJ2-6; abundance: -; d_gene: TRBD1; CDR3nt: TGCGCCAGCAGCCCCAGAGAAGGGACAGGGATCGGTGGGGCCAACGTCCTGACTTTC; CDR3aa: CASSPREGTGIGGANVLTF
v_gene: TRBV28; j_gene: TRBJ1-2; abundance: -; d_gene: -; CDR3nt: TGTGCCAGCAGTCGGTCGGGGACGCTTAACTATGGCTACACCTTC; CDR3aa: CASSRSGTLNYGYTF
v_gene: TRBV9; j_gene: TRBJ2-1; abundance: -; d_gene: -; CDR3nt: TGTGCCAGCAGCGCCACGGGCCACAATGAGCAGTTCTTC; CDR3aa: CASSATGHNEQFF
v_gene: TRBV7-9; j_gene: TRBJ1-2; abundance: -; d_gene: -; CDR3nt: TGTGCCAGCAGCTTAGCTCTGGCGGATGGCTACACCTTC; CDR3aa: CASSLALADGYTF
v_gene: TRBV7-9; j_gene: TRBJ2-7; abundance: -; d_gene: -; CDR3nt: TGTGCCAGCAGCGAAGGGAGAGAGCAGTACTTC; CDR3aa: CASSEGREQYF
v_gene: TRBV4-1; j_gene: TRBJ2-7; abundance: -; d_gene: TRBD1; CDR3nt: TGCGCCAGCAGCCACCCTCCAGGGGGCGTCTACGAGCAGTACTTC; CDR3aa: CASSHPPGGVYEQYF
v_gene: TRBV7-3; j_gene: TRBJ2-7; abundance: -; d_gene: TRBD2; CDR3nt: TGTGCCAGCAGCAAGGGGACTAGCCGTGCCTACGAGCAGTACTTC; CDR3aa: CASSKGTSRAYEQYF
v_gene: TRBV6-5; j_gene: TRBJ1-2; abundance: -; d_gene: TRBD1; CDR3nt: TGTGCCAGCAGCCCCGAGGAGGGGGCTGGCTACACCTTC; CDR3aa: CASSPEEGAGYTF